The 15 T cell receptor beta chains listed next were all sequenced from one sample in a study of shared clonotypes between healthy human individuals. Terminally differentiated effector memory CD45RA+ cells were excluded by CCR7 positive selection of CD45RO-negative cells. The repertoire was sequenced with immunoSEQ multiplex PCR; TCRdb's copy has only in-frame clones and lacks some. The repertoire holds about 2.2 million clones, about 94% seen once, with around 1.7% in the top ten. The sample comprised naive CD8+ T cells from PBMCs. The receptors come from a man between 18 and 35 years old in good health. Some clones in this sample may be carry-over from other donors' samples.

The chain combines TRBV6-5 with TRBJ1-2; D unresolved. The V end was cut by 0 bases, the J end by 6 bases, with 11 bases between. Germline V lookup: CDR1 MNHEY, CDR2 SVGAGI. There are 14 residues in the CDR3. In nucleotides, the CDR3 is TGTGCCAGCAGTTACTCGGCAGCGAGGGATGGCTACACCTTC. Its translation: CASSYSAARDGYTF.

The chain is built from TRBV9 and TRBJ1-2; D remains unclear. The CDR3 contains 13 residues. V was clipped by 2 bases and J by 7 bases, with 12 bases between them. Looked up from germline, CDR1 is SGDLS and CDR2 is YYNGEE. In DNA, the CDR3 is TGTGCCAGCAGCGTCCCCAACCCGATTGGCTACACCTTC. Amino acid sequence: CASSVPNPIGYTF.

The rearrangement links TRBV2 to TRBJ2-5, with a weak D call TRBD1 (5 bases). This CDR3 region has 13 residues. V shed 10 bases and J shed 3 bases, with 15 bases lying between them. CDR1 and CDR2 (germline): SNHLY, FYNNEI. CDR3 residues: CANYAVGEETQYF. The CDR3 nucleotides are TGTGCCAACTATGCGGTAGGGGAAGAGACCCAGTACTTC.

As for this clone: At the DNA level, this CDR3 is encoded by other sequences in the same sample as well. The V gene is TRBV29-1, the J gene TRBJ2-7; D may be TRBD1 or TRBD2 (5 bases each). With 7 bases removed from V and 0 bases from J, the gap between germline ends came to 13 bases. Germline CDR1 SQVTM, CDR2 ANQGSEA. The CDR3 is 13 amino acids. The CDR3 DNA reads as TGCAGCGCCGGGGCTGGGGACTCCTACGAGCAGTACTTC. It is translated as CSAGAGDSYEQYF.

V usage is TRBV30 and J usage is TRBJ2-3; D unresolved. The germline V and J ends were trimmed by 2 bases and 0 bases, with 9 bases remaining between them. The CDR3 has 14 amino acids. CDR1 and CDR2 (germline): GTSNPN, SVGIG (reference sequence). The CDR3 loop reads CAWSLISSTDTQYF. Here the CDR3 DNA reads TGTGCCTGGAGTCTGATCTCGAGCACAGATACGCAGTATTTT.

The V call is TRBV30, the J call TRBJ1-5; a weak D match, TRBD1 (5 bases). In germline, CDR1 is GTSNPN, CDR2 SVGIG (reference sequence). Between the trimmed V and J ends, which lost 0 bases and 8 bases, there was a span of 11 bases. This CDR3 has 13 residues. The chain's CDR3 is CAWSVGDYKPQHF. CDR3 in DNA: TGTGCCTGGAGTGTGGGGGACTATAAGCCCCAGCATTTT.

The rearrangement uses TRBV9 and TRBJ2-7, with D possibly matching TRBD2 (6 bases). CDR1 is SGDLS, CDR2 YYNGEE, per germline. CDR3 size: 16 residues. With 4 bases removed from V and 1 base from J, the gap between germline ends came to 18 bases. CDR3 sequence reads: CASSPRLVMASYEQYF. The CDR3, as DNA: TGTGCCAGCAGCCCCCGACTAGTTATGGCTTCCTACGAGCAGTACTTC.

CDR3 sequence reads: CASSLGNPTREQFF. CDR3 in DNA: TGTGCCAGCAGCTTAGGCAACCCGACGAGGGAGCAGTTCTTC. This chain connects TRBV7-9 to TRBJ2-1; D not certain. The CDR3 length is 14 residues. V was clipped by 1 base and J by 10 bases, with 14 bases between them. Germline-derived CDR1 and CDR2 are SEHNR and FQNEAQ (reference sequence).

The chain uses TRBV9 and TRBJ1-3, with D perhaps TRBD1 (5 bases). CDR3 length: 15 residues. Trimming stripped 4 bases from V and 0 bases from J, with 11 bases between. In germline, CDR1 is SGDLS, CDR2 YYNGEE. The CDR3 protein is CASSLRGVSGNTIYF. Here the CDR3 DNA reads TGTGCCAGCAGCTTACGGGGGGTCTCTGGAAACACCATATATTTT.

V and J are TRBV15 and TRBJ2-1; D is possibly TRBD2 (6 bases). The CDR3 is made up of 12 amino acids. V gave up 5 bases and J gave up 6 bases, with 8 bases separating them. Germline CDR1 and CDR2: LNHNV and YYDKDF (reference sequence). CDR3 DNA sequence: TGTGCCACCAGCGGGAGGTCCAATGAGCAGTTCTTC. This gives the protein CATSGRSNEQFF.

The chain has TRBV5-1 and TRBJ1-1, with D possibly TRBD1 on 6 matching bases. The V gene lost 4 bases and the J gene lost 0 bases, with 22 bases spanning the gap. Germline V gene sequence: CDR1 SGHRS, CDR2 YFSETQ. The CDR3 sequence is 18 residues long. This CDR3 reads CASSLLRGRNLMNTEAFF. As DNA, the CDR3 is TGCGCCAGCAGCCTCCTACGGGGGCGGAATCTTATGAACACTGAAGCTTTCTTT.

The chain recombines TRBV7-6 with TRBJ1-1; D unclear. This CDR3 is 15 amino acids long. Germline V gene lookup returns CDR1 SGHVS and CDR2 FNYEAQ. V lost 5 bases, J lost 1 base, and 14 bases lay in between. DNA of the CDR3: TGTGCCAGCAGCGCTACGGCCTCCGGGAACACTGAAGCTTTCTTT. Amino acid sequence: CASSATASGNTEAFF.

A word on this clone: The same CDR3 arises from other DNA sequences in this sample as well. The V and J genes are TRBV7-9 and TRBJ2-5; D could derive from TRBD1 or TRBD2 (5 bases each). The CDR3 totals 13 residues. Trimming stripped 6 bases from V and 5 bases from J, with 13 bases between. Germline assignment: CDR1 SEHNR and CDR2 FQNEAQ (reference sequence). The CDR3, as DNA: TGTGCCAGCAGTCCGGGACCGAAGGAGACCCAGTACTTC. This translates into CASSPGPKETQYF.

In its sample, this clone was seen a few times. The rearrangement uses TRBV7-7 and TRBJ2-7, with 7 bases lining up with TRBD1. From germline, CDR1 is SSHAT and CDR2 FNYEAQ (reference sequence). J lost 3 bases, V lost 4 bases, and 3 bases had no gene match. CDR3 length: 13 residues. CDR3 amino acids: CASSYRDSYEQYF. The DNA for the CDR3 is TGTGCCAGCAGCTACCGGGACAGCTACGAGCAGTACTTC.

This chain connects TRBV11-2 to TRBJ2-1; perhaps TRBD2 as D (5 bases). From germline, CDR1 is SGHAT and CDR2 FQNNGV. This CDR3 is built from 16 residues. V was shortened by 0 bases and J by 10 bases, with 19 bases between the two germline ends. The CDR3 DNA reads TGTGCCAGCAGCTTAGAAAGGCCGTCCATCGGGGAAGAGCAGTTCTTC. This encodes CASSLERPSIGEEQFF.